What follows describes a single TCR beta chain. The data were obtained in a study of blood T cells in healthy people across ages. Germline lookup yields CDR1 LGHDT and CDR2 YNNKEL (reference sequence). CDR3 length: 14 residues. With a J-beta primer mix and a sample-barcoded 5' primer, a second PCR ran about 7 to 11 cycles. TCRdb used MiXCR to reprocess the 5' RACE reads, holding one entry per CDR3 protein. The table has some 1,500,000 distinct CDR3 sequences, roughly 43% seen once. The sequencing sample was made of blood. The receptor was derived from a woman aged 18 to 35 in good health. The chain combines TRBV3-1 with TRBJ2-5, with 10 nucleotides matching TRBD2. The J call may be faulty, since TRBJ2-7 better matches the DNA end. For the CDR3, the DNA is TGTGCCAGCAGCCAAGGAGCTAGCGGGGGCGAGCAGTACTTC. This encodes CASSQGASGGEQYF.